The 12 T cell receptor beta chains listed next were all sequenced from one sample in a study of T cell changes during pregnancy in multiple sclerosis. Produced via immunoSEQ multiplex PCR; TCRdb's table is partial and in-frame only. In the table there are about 62,000 clones, approximately 92% of which are singletons. The source material was peripheral blood, sampled in the second trimester of pregnancy. These receptors were obtained from a female donor in good health, enrolled as a control in a pregnancy study.

This chain joins TRBV6-5 and TRBJ2-5, with 8 nucleotides matching TRBD1. J lost 3 bases, V lost 8 bases, and 11 bases had no gene match. The germline CDR1 and CDR2 sequences are MNHEY and SVGAGI. CDR3 length: 15 residues. CDR3 nucleotides: TGTGCCAGCGGGTCAGCCGGGACAGGTGAAGAGACCCAGTACTTC. Amino acid sequence: CASGSAGTGEETQYF.

This chain links TRBV5-1 with TRBJ2-7; the D is unclear. Trimming pared 4 bases from V and 3 bases from J, leaving 5 bases between. This CDR3 is built from 11 residues. Per germline, CDR1 SGHRS and CDR2 YFSETQ. The CDR3 bases are TGCGCCAGCAGCCCGGGCTACGAGCAGTACTTC. Protein product: CASSPGYEQYF. Full variable domain (outside the CDR3, taken from reference TRBV5-1 and TRBJ2-7): KAGVTQTPRYLIKTRGQQVTLSCSPISGHRSVSWYQQTPGQGLQFLFEYFSETQRNKGNFPGRFSGRQFSNSRSEMNVSTLELGDSALYLCASSPGYEQYFGPGTRLTVT.

This sequence joins TRBV15 and TRBJ2-6, with 8 bases matching TRBD1. J was trimmed by 2 bases and V by 4 bases; bases with no gene match: 7. Germline loops: CDR1 LNHNV, CDR2 YYDKDF (reference sequence). The CDR3 is 17 amino acids. The CDR3 nucleotides are TGTGCCACCAGCACCCACGCACAGGGGGCTGGGGCCAACGTCCTGACTTTC. As protein: CATSTHAQGAGANVLTF. Variable domain in full (rest from reference TRBV15 and TRBJ2-6): DAMVIQNPRYQVTQFGKPVTLSCSQTLNHNVMYWYQQKSSQAPKLLFHYYDKDFNNEADTPDNFQSRRPNTSFCFLDIRSPGLGDTAMYLCATSTHAQGAGANVLTFGAGSRLTVL.

This clone showed up just once. The V and J genes are TRBV11-3 and TRBJ2-7, with 9 bases identical to TRBD2. CDR1 and CDR2 (germline): SGHNT, YENEEA. CDR3 length: 15 residues. V was clipped by 0 bases and J by 2 bases; unmatched bases: 2. The CDR3 region is CASSLEASGTYEQYF. The CDR3 nucleotides are TGTGCCAGCAGCTTAGAGGCTAGCGGGACCTACGAGCAGTACTTC.

The chain recombines TRBV7-9 with TRBJ2-3, with a weak D call TRBD1 (6 bases). Trimming shortened V by 6 bases and J by 5 bases, and 21 bases separated the two germline ends. The CDR3 runs to 16 residues. Per the germline V gene, CDR1 is SEHNR and CDR2 is FQNEAQ (reference sequence). DNA for the CDR3: TGTGCCAGCAGATACAGGGTCCCTGATGGAGGAGATACGCAGTATTTT. Translated: CASRYRVPDGGDTQYF.

This chain uses TRBV25-1 with TRBJ1-6; D ambiguous. The CDR3 is made up of 13 amino acids. Germline CDR1 reads MGHDK; CDR2 reads SYGVNS. With 6 bases removed from V and 8 bases from J, the gap between germline ends came to 11 bases. CDR3 DNA: TGTGCCAGCAGGGGCAGTAACGATTCACCCCTCCACTTT. It encodes CASRGSNDSPLHF.

The V call is TRBV6-1, the J call TRBJ1-5, with D possibly matching TRBD1 (5 bases). CDR3 size: 15 residues. The germline V and J ends were trimmed by 6 bases and 4 bases, with 16 bases remaining between them. Germline assignment: CDR1 MNHNS and CDR2 SASEGT. This chain's CDR3 is CASRPDRALNQPQHF. The CDR3 DNA reads TGTGCCAGCAGACCTGACAGAGCCTTAAATCAGCCCCAGCATTTT.

The chain carries TRBV10-3 and TRBJ2-5; 9 positions match TRBD2. V lost 0 bases and J lost 2; bases outside the gene matches: 7. The CDR3 extends over 17 amino acids. Germline V gene data show CDR1 as ENHRY and CDR2 as SYGVKD. The DNA for the CDR3 is TGTGCCATCAGTGAGTCGAGGGGACTAGCCCATCAAGAGACCCAGTACTTC. It specifies CAISESRGLAHQETQYF.

The chain uses TRBV28 and TRBJ2-3, with 12 bases that match TRBD2. Germline assignment: CDR1 MDHEN and CDR2 SYDVKM. The length of the CDR3 is 15 residues. After removal of 4 bases from V and 3 bases from J, the junction contained 2 bases not matched to a gene. The CDR3 nucleotides are TGTGCCAGCAGTTCTGGACTAGCGGGGACAGATACGCAGTATTTT. Its translation: CASSSGLAGTDTQYF.

The J gene is TRBJ2-1, the V gene TRBV6-5; 7 nucleotides align to TRBD2. CDR3 length: 15 amino acids. The V gene end was trimmed by 2 bases and the J gene end by 4 bases; junction bases not matched to a gene: 5. The germline CDR1 and CDR2 sequences are MNHEY and SVGAGI. The CDR3 bases are TGTGCCAGCAGTTACAGGCTAGCGGAGTACAATGAGCAGTTCTTC. This codes for CASSYRLAEYNEQFF.

The rearrangement uses TRBV30 and TRBJ1-2; 8 bases align to TRBD1. V was pared by 3 bases and J by 5 bases, with 5 bases of the junction left unmatched. Per germline, CDR1 GTSNPN and CDR2 SVGIG (reference sequence). The CDR3 has 13 amino acids. In DNA, the CDR3 is TGTGCCTGGAGGGCAGGGGGCGGGTATGGCTACACCTTC. It codes for CAWRAGGGYGYTF.

CDR3 DNA: TGTGCCAGCAGCTCGGGTCAATCCTACGAGCAGTACTTC. Translating it yields CASSSGQSYEQYF. V gene TRBV5-6 combines with J gene TRBJ2-7; D unclear. The CDR3 spans 13 residues. Per germline, CDR1 SGHDT and CDR2 YYEEEE. Trimming took 3 bases from V and 1 from J, leaving 8 bases between them.